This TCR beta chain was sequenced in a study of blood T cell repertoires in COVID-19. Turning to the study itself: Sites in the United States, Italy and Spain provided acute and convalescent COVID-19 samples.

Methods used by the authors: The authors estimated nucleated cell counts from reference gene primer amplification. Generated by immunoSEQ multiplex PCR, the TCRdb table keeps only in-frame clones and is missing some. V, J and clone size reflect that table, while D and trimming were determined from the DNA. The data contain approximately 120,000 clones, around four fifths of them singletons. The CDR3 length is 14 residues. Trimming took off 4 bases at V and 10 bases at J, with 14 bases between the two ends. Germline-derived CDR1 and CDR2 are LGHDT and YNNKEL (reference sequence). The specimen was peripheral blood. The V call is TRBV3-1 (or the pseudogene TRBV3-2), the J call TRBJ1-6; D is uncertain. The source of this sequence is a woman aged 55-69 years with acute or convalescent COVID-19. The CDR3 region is CASSPRGGNSPLHF. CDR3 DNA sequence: TGTGCCAGCAGCCCCCGTGGAGGGAACTCACCCCTCCACTTT.